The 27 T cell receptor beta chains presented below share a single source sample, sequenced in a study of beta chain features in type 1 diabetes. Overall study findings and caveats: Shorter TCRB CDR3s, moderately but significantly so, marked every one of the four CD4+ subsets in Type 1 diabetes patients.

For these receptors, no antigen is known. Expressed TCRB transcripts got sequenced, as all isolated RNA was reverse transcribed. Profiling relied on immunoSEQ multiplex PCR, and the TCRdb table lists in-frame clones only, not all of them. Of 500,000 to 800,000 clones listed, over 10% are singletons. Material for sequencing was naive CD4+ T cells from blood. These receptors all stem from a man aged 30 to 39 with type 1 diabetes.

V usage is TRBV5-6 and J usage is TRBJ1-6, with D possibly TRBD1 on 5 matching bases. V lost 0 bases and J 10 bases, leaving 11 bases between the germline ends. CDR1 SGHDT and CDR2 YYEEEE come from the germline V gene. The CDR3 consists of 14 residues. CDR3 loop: CASSLGEGQSPLHF. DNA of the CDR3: TGTGCCAGCAGCTTGGGGGAGGGGCAGTCACCCCTCCACTTT.

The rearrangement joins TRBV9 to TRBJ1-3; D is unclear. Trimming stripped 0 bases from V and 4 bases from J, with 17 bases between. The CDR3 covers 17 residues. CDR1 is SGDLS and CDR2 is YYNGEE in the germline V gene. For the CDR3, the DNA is TGTGCCAGCAGCGTAGTAAGGTCAGCGCTTCACGGAAACACCATATATTTT. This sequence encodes CASSVVRSALHGNTIYF.

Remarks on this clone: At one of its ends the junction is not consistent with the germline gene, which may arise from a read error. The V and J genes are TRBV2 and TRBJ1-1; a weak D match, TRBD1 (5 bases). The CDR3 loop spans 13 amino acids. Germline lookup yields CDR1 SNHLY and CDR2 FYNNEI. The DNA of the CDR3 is TGTGCCAGCAGTGAAGCGCTTCAGGGACGAACAACCTTT. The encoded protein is CASSEALQGRTTF.

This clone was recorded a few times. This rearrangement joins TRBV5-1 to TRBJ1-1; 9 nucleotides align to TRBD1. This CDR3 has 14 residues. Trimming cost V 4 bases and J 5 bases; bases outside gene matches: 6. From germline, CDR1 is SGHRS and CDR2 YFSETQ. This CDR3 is CASSRQQGATEAFF. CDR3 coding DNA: TGCGCCAGCAGCCGCCAACAGGGGGCAACTGAAGCTTTCTTT. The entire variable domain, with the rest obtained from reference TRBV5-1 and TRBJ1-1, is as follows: KAGVTQTPRYLIKTRGQQVTLSCSPISGHRSVSWYQQTPGQGLQFLFEYFSETQRNKGNFPGRFSGRQFSNSRSEMNVSTLELGDSALYLCASSRQQGATEAFFGQGTRLTVV.

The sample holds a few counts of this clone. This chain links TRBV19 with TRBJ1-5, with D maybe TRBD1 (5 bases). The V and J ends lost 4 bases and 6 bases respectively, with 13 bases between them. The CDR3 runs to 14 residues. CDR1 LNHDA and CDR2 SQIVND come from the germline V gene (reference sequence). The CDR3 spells CASSKAGNSQPQHF. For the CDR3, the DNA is TGTGCCAGTAGTAAGGCAGGGAACAGTCAGCCCCAGCATTTT.

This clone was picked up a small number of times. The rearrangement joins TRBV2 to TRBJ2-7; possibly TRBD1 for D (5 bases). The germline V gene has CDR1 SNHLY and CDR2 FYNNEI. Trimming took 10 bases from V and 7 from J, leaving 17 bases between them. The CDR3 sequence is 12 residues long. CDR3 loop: CAMSRDLDEQYF. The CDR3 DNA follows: TGTGCCATGAGCAGGGATCTGGATGAGCAGTACTTC. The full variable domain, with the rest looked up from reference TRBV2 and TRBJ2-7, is EPEVTQTPSHQVTQMGQEVILRCVPISNHLYFYWYRQILGQKVEFLVSFYNNEISEKSEIFDDQFSVERPDGSNFTLKIRSTKLEDSAMYFCAMSRDLDEQYFGPGTRLTVT.

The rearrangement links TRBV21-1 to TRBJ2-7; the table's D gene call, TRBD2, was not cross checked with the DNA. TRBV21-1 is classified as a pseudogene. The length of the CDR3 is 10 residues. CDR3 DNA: TGTGCCAGGAGCTCCTACGAGCAGTACTTC. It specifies CARSSYEQYF.

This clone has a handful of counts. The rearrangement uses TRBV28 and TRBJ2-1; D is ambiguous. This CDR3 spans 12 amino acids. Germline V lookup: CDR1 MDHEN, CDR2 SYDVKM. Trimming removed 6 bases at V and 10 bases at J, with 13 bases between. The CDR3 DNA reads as TGTGCCAGCAGCCCAGTGGTGGAGGAGCAGTTCTTC. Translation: CASSPVVEEQFF.

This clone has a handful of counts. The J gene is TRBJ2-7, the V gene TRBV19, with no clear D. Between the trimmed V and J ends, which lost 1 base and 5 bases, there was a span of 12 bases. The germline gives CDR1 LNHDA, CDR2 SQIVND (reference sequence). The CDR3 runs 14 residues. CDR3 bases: TGTGCCAGTAGTATAGCAAAGGATTCCCACGAGCAGTACTTC. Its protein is CASSIAKDSHEQYF.

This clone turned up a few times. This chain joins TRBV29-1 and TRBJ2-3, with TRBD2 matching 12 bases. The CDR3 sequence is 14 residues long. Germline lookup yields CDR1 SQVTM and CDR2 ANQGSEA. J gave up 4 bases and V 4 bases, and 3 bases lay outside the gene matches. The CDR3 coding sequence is TGCAGCGTTGGACTAGCGGGGGTGTCAGATACGCAGTATTTT. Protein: CSVGLAGVSDTQYF.

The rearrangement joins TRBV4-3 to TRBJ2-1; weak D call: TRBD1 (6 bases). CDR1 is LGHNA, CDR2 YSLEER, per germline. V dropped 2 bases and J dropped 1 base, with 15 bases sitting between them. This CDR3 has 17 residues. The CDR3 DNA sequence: TGCGCCAGCAGCCAAAGCGCCACTAGGGGGTCCTACAATGAGCAGTTCTTC. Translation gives CASSQSATRGSYNEQFF.

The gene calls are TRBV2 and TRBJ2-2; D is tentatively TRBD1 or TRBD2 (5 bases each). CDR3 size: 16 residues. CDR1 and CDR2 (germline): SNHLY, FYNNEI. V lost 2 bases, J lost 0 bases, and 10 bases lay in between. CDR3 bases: TGTGCCAGCAGTGAATTAGGGACGACGAACACCGGGGAGCTGTTTTTT. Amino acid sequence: CASSELGTTNTGELFF.

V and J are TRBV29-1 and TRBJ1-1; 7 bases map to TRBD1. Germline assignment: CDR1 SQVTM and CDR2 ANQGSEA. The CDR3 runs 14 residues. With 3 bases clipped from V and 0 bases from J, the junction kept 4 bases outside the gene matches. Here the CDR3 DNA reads TGCAGCGTTGAGGGACAGTCAATGAACACTGAAGCTTTCTTT. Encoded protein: CSVEGQSMNTEAFF. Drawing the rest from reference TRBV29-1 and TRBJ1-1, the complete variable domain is SAVISQKPSRDICQRGTSLTIQCQVDSQVTMMFWYRQQPGQSLTLIATANQGSEATYESGFVIDKFPISRPNLTFSTLTVSNMSPEDSSIYLCSVEGQSMNTEAFFGQGTRLTVV.

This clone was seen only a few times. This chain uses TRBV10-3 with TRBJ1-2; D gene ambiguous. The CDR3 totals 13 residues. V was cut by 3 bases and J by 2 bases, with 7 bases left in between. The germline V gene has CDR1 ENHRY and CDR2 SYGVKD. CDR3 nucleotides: TGTGCCATCAGTGAAGCCGCGAACTATGGCTACACCTTC. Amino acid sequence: CAISEAANYGYTF.

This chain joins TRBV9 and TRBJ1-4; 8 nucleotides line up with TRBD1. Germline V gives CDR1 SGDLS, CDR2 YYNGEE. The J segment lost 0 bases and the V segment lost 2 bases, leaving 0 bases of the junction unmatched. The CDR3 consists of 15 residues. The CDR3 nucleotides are TGTGCCAGCAGCGTGACAGGGGCAACTAATGAAAAACTGTTTTTT. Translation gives CASSVTGATNEKLFF.

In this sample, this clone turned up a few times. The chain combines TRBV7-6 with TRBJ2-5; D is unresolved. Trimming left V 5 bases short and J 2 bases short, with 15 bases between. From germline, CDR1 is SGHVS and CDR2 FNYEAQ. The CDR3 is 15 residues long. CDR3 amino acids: CASSLTWPLQETQYF. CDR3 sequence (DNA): TGTGCCAGCAGCCTGACCTGGCCGCTACAAGAGACCCAGTACTTC. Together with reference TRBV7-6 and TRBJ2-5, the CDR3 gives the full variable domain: GAGVSQSPRYKVTKRGQDVALRCDPISGHVSLYWYRQALGQGPEFLTYFNYEAQQDKSGLPNDRFSAERPEGSISTLTIQRTEQRDSAMYRCASSLTWPLQETQYFGPGTRLLVL.

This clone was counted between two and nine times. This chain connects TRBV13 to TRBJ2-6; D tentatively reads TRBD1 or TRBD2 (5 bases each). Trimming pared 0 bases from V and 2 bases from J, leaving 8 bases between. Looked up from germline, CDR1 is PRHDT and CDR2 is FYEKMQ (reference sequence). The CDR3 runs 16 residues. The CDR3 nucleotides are TGTGCCAGCAGCTTAGGAGGGGACCCTGGGGCCAACGTCCTGACTTTC. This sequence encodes CASSLGGDPGANVLTF.

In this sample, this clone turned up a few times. The CDR3 sequence: CASAAQGNGADTQYF. CDR3 coding DNA: TGTGCCAGCGCCGCTCAGGGAAATGGCGCAGATACGCAGTATTTT. The chain couples TRBV11-2 to TRBJ2-3; possible D gene TRBD1, 5 bases. The V gene's germline CDR1 is SGHAT and CDR2 FQNNGV. The CDR3 runs 15 residues. Trimming stripped 8 bases from V and 4 bases from J, with 19 bases between.

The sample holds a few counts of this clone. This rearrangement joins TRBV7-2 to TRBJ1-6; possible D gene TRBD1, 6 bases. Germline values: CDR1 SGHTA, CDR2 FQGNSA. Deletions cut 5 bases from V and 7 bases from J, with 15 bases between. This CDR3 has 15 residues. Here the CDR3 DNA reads TGTGCCAGCAGCCGACGCGGGCAGGGGAATTCACCCCTCCACTTT. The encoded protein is CASSRRGQGNSPLHF.

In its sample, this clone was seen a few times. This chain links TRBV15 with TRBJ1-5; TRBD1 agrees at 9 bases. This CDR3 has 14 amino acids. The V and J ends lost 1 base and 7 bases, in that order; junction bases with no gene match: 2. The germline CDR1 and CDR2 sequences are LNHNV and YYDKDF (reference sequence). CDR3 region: CATSRGQGVQPQHF. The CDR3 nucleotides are TGTGCCACCAGCAGAGGACAGGGGGTCCAGCCCCAGCATTTT. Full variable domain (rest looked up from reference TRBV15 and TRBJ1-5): DAMVIQNPRYQVTQFGKPVTLSCSQTLNHNVMYWYQQKSSQAPKLLFHYYDKDFNNEADTPDNFQSRRPNTSFCFLDIRSPGLGDTAMYLCATSRGQGVQPQHFGDGTRLSIL.

The CDR3 region is CASSQLISQPQHF. As DNA, the CDR3 is TGTGCCAGCAGCCAGCTTATAAGTCAGCCCCAGCATTTT. The chain has TRBV14 and TRBJ1-5; D is unclear. The germline gives CDR1 SGHDN, CDR2 FVKESK. V gave up 3 bases and J gave up 6 bases, with 9 bases separating them. The CDR3 loop spans 13 amino acids.

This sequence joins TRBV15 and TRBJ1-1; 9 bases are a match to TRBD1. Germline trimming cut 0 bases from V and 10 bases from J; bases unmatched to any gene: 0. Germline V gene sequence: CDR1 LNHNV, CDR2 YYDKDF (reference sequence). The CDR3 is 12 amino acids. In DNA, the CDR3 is TGTGCCACCAGCAGAGAGGACAGGGGAGCTTTCTTT. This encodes CATSREDRGAFF.

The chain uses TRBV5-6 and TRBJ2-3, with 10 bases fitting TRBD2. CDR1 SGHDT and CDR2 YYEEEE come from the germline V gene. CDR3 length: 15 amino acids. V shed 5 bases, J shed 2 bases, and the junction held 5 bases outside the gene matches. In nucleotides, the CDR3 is TGTGCCAGCAGAACGGGACTAGCGCTCACAGATACGCAGTATTTT. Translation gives CASRTGLALTDTQYF.

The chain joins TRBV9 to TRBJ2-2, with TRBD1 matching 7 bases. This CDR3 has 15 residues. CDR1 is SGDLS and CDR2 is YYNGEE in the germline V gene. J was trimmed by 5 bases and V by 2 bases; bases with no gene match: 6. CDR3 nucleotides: TGTGCCAGCAGCGTGAGGGACAGTTGGACCGGGGAGCTGTTTTTT. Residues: CASSVRDSWTGELFF.

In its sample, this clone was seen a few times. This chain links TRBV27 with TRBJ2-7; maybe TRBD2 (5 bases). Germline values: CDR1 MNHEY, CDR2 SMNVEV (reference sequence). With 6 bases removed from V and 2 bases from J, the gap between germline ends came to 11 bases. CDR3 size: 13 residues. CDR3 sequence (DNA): TGTGCCAGCAGCATTGACTACCCCTACGAGCAGTACTTC. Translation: CASSIDYPYEQYF.

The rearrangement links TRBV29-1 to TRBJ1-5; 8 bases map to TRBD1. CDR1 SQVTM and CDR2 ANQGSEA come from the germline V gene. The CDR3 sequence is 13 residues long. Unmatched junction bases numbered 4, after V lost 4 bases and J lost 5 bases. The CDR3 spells CSVGHRGYQPQHF. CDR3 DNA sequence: TGCAGCGTTGGGCACAGGGGGTATCAGCCCCAGCATTTT. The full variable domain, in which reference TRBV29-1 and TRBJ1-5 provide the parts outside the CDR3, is SAVISQKPSRDICQRGTSLTIQCQVDSQVTMMFWYRQQPGQSLTLIATANQGSEATYESGFVIDKFPISRPNLTFSTLTVSNMSPEDSSIYLCSVGHRGYQPQHFGDGTRLSIL.

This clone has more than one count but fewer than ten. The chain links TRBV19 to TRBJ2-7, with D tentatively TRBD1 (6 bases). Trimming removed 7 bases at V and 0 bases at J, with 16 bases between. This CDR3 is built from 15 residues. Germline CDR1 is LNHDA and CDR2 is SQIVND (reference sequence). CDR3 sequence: CASTPTRTASYEQYF. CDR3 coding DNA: TGTGCCAGTACCCCTACCCGGACAGCCTCCTACGAGCAGTACTTC.